The T cell receptor beta chain under discussion was sequenced for a study of blood T cell repertoires in COVID-19. Study details: Acute and convalescent COVID-19 specimens originated in the United States, Italy and Spain.

Under the authors' procedure: Amplified reference gene primers provided the basis for estimating nucleated cell counts. Here immunoSEQ multiplex PCR was the method, and the copy in TCRdb shows in-frame clones only, minus some. For V, J and clone size, that table is used; D and trimming come from the DNA. The table has around 160,000 clones, 80% to 85% seen once. The trim removed 4 bases at V and 9 bases at J, leaving 11 bases unmatched. CDR3 size: 16 residues. Per germline, CDR1 KGHDR and CDR2 SFDVKD. Those enrolled, adults aged roughly 18 to 95 years, came from 24 US areas. Exposed participants came across a COVID-19 case within 2 weeks before study entry.

The gene calls are TRBV24-1 and TRBJ2-1; 10 nucleotides agree with TRBD2. Sequencing was done on a sample of PBMCs or T cells enriched from blood (not recorded which). This clonotype was obtained from a woman aged 45 to 65 who had been exposed to COVID-19. The CDR3: CATSDTAGGPLGEQFF. CDR3 nucleotide sequence: TGTGCCACCAGTGACACAGCGGGGGGGCCTTTGGGTGAGCAGTTCTTC.